The following is a T cell receptor beta chain sequence with its context. The sample is drawn from a study of cytomegalovirus exposure and HLA in healthy donors. Germline-derived CDR1 and CDR2 are SEHNR and FQNEAQ (reference sequence). V gave up 6 bases and J gave up 1 base, with 12 bases separating them. This CDR3 region has 14 residues. Generated by immunoSEQ multiplex PCR, the TCRdb table keeps only in-frame clones and is missing some. The sample includes 200,000 to 250,000 clones, roughly 83% seen only once; the top ten take around 15%. The sample was PBMCs. The chain couples TRBV7-9 to TRBJ1-1; D is uncertain. This clonotype originated in a woman aged 25-40 years in good health and CMV-seropositive. The CDR3 protein is CASRADSRNTEAFF. CDR3 in DNA: TGTGCCAGCAGAGCCGATAGCAGGAACACTGAAGCTTTCTTT.